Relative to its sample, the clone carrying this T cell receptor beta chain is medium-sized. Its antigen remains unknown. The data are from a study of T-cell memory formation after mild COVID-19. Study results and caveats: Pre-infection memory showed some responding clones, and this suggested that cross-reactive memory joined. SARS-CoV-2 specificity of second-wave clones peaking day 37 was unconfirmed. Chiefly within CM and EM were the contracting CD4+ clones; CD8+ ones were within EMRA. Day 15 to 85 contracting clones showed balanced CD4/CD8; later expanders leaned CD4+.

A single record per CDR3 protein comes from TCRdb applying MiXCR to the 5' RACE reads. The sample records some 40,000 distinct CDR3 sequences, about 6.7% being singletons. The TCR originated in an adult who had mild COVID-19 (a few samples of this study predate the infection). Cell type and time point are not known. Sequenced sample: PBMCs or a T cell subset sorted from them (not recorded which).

The CDR3 DNA follows: TGCGCCAGCAGCTCGGGACAGGGAAACACCGGGGAGCTGTTTTTT. Translation: CASSSGQGNTGELFF. This sequence joins TRBV5-1 and TRBJ2-2, with 9 bases that match TRBD1. The CDR3 extends over 15 amino acids. Germline assignment: CDR1 SGHRS and CDR2 YFSETQ. V shed 3 bases and J 2 bases; nucleotides not matched to a gene: 2.